This T cell receptor beta chain was sequenced during a study of cytomegalovirus exposure and HLA in healthy donors. Study-level results: An apparent linkage of common viral pathogens to several of the most significant clusters emerged in a later analysis.

In regard to this clone: The antigen is unknown. An end of the junction differs from the germline gene, which may be a read error.

CDR1 SSHAT and CDR2 FNYEAQ come from the germline V gene (reference sequence). The CDR3 has 15 amino acids. Use of 60 Vbeta and 13 Jbeta primers characterized the PCR. The repertoire was sequenced with immunoSEQ multiplex PCR; TCRdb's copy has only in-frame clones and lacks some. The repertoire holds about 170,000 clones, with around 80% as singletons. The sample comprised PBMCs. This chain joins TRBV7-7 and TRBJ2-5, with D possibly being TRBD1 (6 bases). The TCR originated in a woman aged 45-65 years in good health and CMV-seropositive. CDR3 in DNA: TGTGCTAGCAGCCCTAGTTGGACAGCCGACGAGACCCAGTACTTC. It encodes CASSPSWTADETQYF.